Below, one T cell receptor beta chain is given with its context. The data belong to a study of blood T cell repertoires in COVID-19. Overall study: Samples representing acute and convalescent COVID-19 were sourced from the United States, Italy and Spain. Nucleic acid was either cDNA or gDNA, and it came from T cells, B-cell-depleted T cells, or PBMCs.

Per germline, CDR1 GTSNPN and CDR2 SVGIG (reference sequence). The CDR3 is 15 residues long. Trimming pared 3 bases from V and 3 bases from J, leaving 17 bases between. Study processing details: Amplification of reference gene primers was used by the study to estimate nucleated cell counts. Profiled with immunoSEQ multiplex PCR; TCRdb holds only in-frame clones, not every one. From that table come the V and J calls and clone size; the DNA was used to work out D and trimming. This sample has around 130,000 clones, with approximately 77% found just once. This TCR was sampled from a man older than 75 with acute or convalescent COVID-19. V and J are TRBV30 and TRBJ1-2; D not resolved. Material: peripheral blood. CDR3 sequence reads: CAWRRAPFRDYGYTF. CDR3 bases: TGTGCCTGGAGGCGGGCTCCGTTCCGGGACTATGGCTACACCTTC.